This T cell receptor (beta chain) is from a study of blood T cell repertoires in COVID-19 (TCRdb year 2020). As for the study more broadly: The collaborator samples originated in the United States, Italy and Spain and spanned the acute and convalescent phases of COVID-19. The material from the prospective study consisted of cDNA or gDNA derived from T cells, B-cell-depleted T cells, or PBMCs. The dataset comprised deeply sampled blood TCRbeta repertoires from subjects exposed to, actively infected with, or recovered from COVID-19. The repertoires were made available in a free public database intended to serve as a resource for research on the immune response to SARS-CoV-2. The samples were drawn from the first 160 participants of the ongoing ImmuneRACE study and from 1,254 subjects provided by 6 global collaborators. Nearly every sample came with metadata listing a de-identified subject ID, COVID-19 status, age in years and sex. Where available, HLA class I and class II types were taken from metadata supplied by the sample provider and were not determined by assay-based typing. Findings and caveats that apply to the study as a whole: Clinical and demographic metadata were provided uncurated, with the amount varying by source and participant.

The immunoSEQ Assay, a bias-controlled multiplex PCR, was used to amplify TCRbeta CDR3 regions from genomic DNA. Per the original workflow: The number of nucleated cells in each sample was estimated by amplification of reference gene primers within the assay. Sequence reads were collapsed and filtered to measure the absolute abundance of every unique TCRbeta CDR3 rearrangement. For each sample, productive Simpson clonality was calculated by taking the square root of Simpson's diversity index across productive rearrangements. Held by TCRdb, this immuneACCESS table contains in-frame sequences only and omits some clones. Under half of the omission traces to an unresolved V gene where checked; the cause of the rest is unknown. V and J calls and clone size are those listed in that table; D and trimming were worked out from the DNA. This sample gives about 81,000 clones in total; 75% of them show up just once. The ten largest clones capture around 4.2% of the sample.

Comment on this clone: Its target antigen remains unknown. Nothing much larger sits one base from this clone, and base qualities are not available.

Collaborating institutions collected whole blood in K2EDTA tubes following their own protocols. For TCRbeta analysis, collaborator samples were shipped as frozen whole blood, as isolated PBMCs, or as DNA extracted from either sample type. A distance of 4 bases separates the germline ends of V and J, which lose 3 bases and 2 bases respectively. For CDR1 and CDR2, the germline V gene lists ENHRY and SYGVKD. Its CDR3 holds 12 amino acids, cysteine through phenylalanine. Only CDR3 DNA remains: 36 bases, in frame from the first base. The clonotype was recovered from a woman aged 45 to 65 with acute or convalescent COVID-19. The sequence is built from TRBV10-3 and TRBJ1-2, with no D gene named confidently. Input material: peripheral blood. At the DNA level, the sequence is TGTGCCATCAGTGAACAGAACTATGGCTACACCTTC. Protein translation: CAISEQNYGYTF.